This T cell receptor (beta chain) was retrieved from a study of blood T cell repertoires in COVID-19. In the source study's methods: Reference gene primer amplification gave nucleated cell count estimates. The repertoire was sequenced with immunoSEQ multiplex PCR; TCRdb's copy has only in-frame clones and lacks some. Clone size and V and J calls were adopted from that table, with D and trimming inferred from the DNA. The sample lists 95,000 to 150,000 clones; roughly 84% were seen once. J was trimmed by 6 bases and V by 6 bases; bases with no gene match: 11. Germline values: CDR1 MDHEN, CDR2 SYDVKM. The CDR3 spans 16 residues. The cohort comprised adults aged about 18 to 100 years residing in approximately 22 US areas.

V usage is TRBV28 and J usage is TRBJ1-2; TRBD1 agrees at 12 bases. Sequenced input: PBMCs or T cells enriched from blood (not recorded which). The origin of this receptor is a woman in her 30s who had recovered from COVID-19. CDR3 region: CASRPPGTGGEDGYTF. The CDR3 DNA reads as TGTGCCAGCAGACCTCCCGGGACAGGGGGCGAAGATGGCTACACCTTC.